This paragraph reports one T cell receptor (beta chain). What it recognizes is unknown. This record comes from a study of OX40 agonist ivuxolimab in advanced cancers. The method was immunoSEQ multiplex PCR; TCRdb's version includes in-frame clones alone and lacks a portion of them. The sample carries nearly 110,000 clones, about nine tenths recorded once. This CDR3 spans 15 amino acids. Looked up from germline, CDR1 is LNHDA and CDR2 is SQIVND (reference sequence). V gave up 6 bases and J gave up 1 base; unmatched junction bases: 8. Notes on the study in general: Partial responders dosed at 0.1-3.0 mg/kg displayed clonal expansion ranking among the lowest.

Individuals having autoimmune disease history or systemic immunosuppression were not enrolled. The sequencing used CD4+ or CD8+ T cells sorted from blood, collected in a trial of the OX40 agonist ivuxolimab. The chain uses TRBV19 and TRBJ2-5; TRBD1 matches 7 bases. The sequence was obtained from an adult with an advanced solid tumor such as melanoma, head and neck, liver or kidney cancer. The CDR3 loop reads CASSPMGQLQETQYF. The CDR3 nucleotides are TGTGCCAGTAGCCCTATGGGACAGCTCCAAGAGACCCAGTACTTC.